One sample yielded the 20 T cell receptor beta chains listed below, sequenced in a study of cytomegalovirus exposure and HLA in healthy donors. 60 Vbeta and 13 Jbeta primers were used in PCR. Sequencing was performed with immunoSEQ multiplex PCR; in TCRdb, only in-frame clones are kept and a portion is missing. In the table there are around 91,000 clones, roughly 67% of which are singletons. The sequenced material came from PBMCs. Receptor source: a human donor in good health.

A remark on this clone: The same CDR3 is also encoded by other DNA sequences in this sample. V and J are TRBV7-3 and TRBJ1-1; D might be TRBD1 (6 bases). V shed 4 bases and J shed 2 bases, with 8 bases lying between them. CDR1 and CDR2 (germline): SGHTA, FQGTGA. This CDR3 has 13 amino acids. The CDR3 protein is CASSSQGNTEAFF. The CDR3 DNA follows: TGTGCCAGCAGCTCACAGGGAAACACTGAAGCTTTCTTT.

CDR3 loop: CASSQDSLWSTDTQYF. CDR3 nucleotides: TGTGCCAGCAGCCAGGACTCCCTATGGTCCACAGATACGCAGTATTTT. This chain links TRBV7-6 with TRBJ2-3, with D possibly matching TRBD2 (5 bases). V lost 5 bases and J lost 2, with 17 bases in between. The CDR3 is 16 amino acids. CDR1 and CDR2 from the germline V gene are SGHVS and FNYEAQ.

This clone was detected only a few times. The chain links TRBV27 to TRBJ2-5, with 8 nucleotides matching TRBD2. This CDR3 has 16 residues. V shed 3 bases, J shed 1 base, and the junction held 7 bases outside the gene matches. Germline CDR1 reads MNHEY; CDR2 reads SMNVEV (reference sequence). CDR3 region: CASSFLGGGFQETQYF. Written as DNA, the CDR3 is TGTGCCAGCAGTTTTCTGGGCGGGGGGTTCCAAGAGACCCAGTACTTC.

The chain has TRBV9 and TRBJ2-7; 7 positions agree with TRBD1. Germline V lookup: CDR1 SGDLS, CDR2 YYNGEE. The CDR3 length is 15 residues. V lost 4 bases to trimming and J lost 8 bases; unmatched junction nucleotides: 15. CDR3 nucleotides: TGTGCCAGCAGCCCACGTCCCGGGACAGAGGCCAAGCAGTACTTC. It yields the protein CASSPRPGTEAKQYF.

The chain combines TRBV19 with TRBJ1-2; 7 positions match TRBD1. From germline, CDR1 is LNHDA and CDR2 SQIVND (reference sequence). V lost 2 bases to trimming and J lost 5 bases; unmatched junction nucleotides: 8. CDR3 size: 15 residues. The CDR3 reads CASSINRQGLYGYTF. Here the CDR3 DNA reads TGTGCCAGTAGTATAAATAGACAGGGATTATATGGCTACACCTTC. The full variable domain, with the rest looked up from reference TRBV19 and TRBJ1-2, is DGGITQSPKYLFRKEGQNVTLSCEQNLNHDAMYWYRQDPGQGLRLIYYSQIVNDFQKGDIAEGYSVSREKKESFPLTVTSAQKNPTAFYLCASSINRQGLYGYTFGSGTRLTVV.

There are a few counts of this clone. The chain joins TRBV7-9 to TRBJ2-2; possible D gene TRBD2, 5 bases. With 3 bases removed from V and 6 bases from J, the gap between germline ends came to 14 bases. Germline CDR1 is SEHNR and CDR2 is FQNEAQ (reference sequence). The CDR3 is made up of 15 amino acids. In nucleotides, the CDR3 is TGTGCCAGCAGCTTTGGGAGTCGGATGTCCGGGGAGCTGTTTTTT. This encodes CASSFGSRMSGELFF.

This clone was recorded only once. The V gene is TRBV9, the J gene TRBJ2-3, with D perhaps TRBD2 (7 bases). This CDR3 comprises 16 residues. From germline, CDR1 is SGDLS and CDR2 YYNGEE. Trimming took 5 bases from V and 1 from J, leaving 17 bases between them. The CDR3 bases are TGTGCCAGCAGTCTTTCACTAGGGGGGGGCACAGATACGCAGTATTTT. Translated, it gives CASSLSLGGGTDTQYF.

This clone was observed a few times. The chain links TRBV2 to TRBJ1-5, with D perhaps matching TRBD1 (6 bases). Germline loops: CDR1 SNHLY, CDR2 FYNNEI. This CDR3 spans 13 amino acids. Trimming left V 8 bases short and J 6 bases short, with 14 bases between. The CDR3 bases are TGTGCCAGCCATAACAGGGAGGGTCAGCCCCAGCATTTT. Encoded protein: CASHNREGQPQHF.

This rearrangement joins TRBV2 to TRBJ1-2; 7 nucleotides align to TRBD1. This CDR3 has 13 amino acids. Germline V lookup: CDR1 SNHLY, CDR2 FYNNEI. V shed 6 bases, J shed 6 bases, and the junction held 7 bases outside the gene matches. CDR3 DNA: TGTGCCAGCAGAGGACAGGTGGCTCATGGCTACACCTTC. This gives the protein CASRGQVAHGYTF.

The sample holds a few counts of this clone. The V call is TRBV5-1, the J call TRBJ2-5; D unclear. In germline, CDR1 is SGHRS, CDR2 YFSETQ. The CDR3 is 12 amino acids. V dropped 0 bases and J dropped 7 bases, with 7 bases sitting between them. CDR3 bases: TGCGCCAGCAGCTTGGAATCGGGGACCCAGTACTTC. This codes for CASSLESGTQYF. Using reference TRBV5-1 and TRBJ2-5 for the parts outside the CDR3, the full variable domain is KAGVTQTPRYLIKTRGQQVTLSCSPISGHRSVSWYQQTPGQGLQFLFEYFSETQRNKGNFPGRFSGRQFSNSRSEMNVSTLELGDSALYLCASSLESGTQYFGPGTRLLVL.

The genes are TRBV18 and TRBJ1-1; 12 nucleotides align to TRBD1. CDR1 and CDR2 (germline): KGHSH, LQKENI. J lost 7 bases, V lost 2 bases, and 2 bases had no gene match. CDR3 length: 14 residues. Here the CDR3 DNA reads TGTGCCAGCTCACCAGGGACAGGGGGCTTTGAAGCTTTCTTT. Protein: CASSPGTGGFEAFF.

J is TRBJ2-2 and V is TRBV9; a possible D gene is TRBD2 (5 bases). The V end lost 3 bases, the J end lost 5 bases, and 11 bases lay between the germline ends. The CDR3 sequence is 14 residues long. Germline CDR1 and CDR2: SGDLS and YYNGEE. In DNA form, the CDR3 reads TGTGCCAGCAGCGGGTTTCCGGGGACCGGGGAGCTGTTTTTT. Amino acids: CASSGFPGTGELFF.

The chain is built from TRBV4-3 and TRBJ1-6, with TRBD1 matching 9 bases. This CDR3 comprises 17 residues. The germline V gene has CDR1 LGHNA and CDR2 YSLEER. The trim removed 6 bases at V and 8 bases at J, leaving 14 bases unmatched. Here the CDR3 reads CASRLLGDRDRDSPLHF. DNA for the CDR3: TGCGCCAGCAGACTCTTGGGGGACAGGGATCGTGATTCACCCCTCCACTTT.

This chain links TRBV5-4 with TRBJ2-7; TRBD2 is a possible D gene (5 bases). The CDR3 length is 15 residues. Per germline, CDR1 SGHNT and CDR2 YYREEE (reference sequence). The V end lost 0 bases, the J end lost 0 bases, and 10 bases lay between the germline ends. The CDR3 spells CASSLAPGSSYEQYF. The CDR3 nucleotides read TGTGCCAGCAGCTTGGCTCCGGGAAGCTCCTACGAGCAGTACTTC.

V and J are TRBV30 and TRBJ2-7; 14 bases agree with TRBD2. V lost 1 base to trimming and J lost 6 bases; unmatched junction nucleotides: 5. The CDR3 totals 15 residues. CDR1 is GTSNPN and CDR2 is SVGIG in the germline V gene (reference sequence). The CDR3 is CAWSEGLAGAGEQYF. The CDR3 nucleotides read TGTGCCTGGAGTGAGGGACTAGCGGGGGCCGGCGAGCAGTACTTC.

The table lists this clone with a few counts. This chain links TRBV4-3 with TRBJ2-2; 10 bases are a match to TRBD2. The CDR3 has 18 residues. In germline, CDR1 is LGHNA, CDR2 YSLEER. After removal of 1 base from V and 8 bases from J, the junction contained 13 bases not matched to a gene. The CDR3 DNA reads TGCGCCAGCAGCCAAGGGTTAGCGGGGGGAAGGTCAGGTGGGGAGCTGTTTTTT. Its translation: CASSQGLAGGRSGGELFF.

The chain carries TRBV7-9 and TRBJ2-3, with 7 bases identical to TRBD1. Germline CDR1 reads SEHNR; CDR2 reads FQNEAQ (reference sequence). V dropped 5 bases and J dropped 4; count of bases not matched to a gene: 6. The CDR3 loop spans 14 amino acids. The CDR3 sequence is CASSKDRAPDTQYF. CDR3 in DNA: TGTGCCAGCAGCAAAGACAGGGCCCCAGATACGCAGTATTTT.

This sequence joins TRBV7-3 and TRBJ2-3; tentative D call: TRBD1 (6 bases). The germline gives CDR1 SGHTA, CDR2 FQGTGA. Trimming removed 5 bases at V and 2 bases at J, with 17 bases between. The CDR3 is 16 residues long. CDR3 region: CASSPLLGGPTDTQYF. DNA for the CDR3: TGTGCCAGCAGCCCACTTTTAGGGGGTCCCACAGATACGCAGTATTTT.

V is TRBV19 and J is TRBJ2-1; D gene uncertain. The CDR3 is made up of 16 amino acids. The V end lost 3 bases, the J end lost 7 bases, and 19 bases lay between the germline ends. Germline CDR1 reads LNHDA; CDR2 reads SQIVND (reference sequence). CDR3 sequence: CASSIRVAVFSNEQFF. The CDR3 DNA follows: TGTGCCAGTAGTATCCGGGTAGCAGTGTTTTCGAATGAGCAGTTCTTC. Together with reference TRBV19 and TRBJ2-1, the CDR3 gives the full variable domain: DGGITQSPKYLFRKEGQNVTLSCEQNLNHDAMYWYRQDPGQGLRLIYYSQIVNDFQKGDIAEGYSVSREKKESFPLTVTSAQKNPTAFYLCASSIRVAVFSNEQFFGPGTRLTVL.

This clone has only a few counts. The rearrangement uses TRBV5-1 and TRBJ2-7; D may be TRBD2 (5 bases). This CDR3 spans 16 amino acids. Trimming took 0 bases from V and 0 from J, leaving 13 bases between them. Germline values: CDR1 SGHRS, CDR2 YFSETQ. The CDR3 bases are TGCGCCAGCAGCTTGGTAGGAGGATTAAGCTCCTACGAGCAGTACTTC. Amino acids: CASSLVGGLSSYEQYF.